The rows below give T cell receptor beta chains drawn from one sample of a study of response to subunit inactivated influenza vaccine. Each CDR3 protein gets one entry after TCRdb re-called the RT-PCR reads with MiXCR. The data contain about 190,000 distinct CDR3 sequences, around 15% of them singletons. Sample: CD8+ T cells sorted from PBMCs, taken around 5 days after vaccination. The receptors stem from a man aged 50 to 60 who received an inactivated influenza vaccine. The CDR3 runs from the conserved cysteine through the conserved F or W.

v_gene: TRBV10-3
j_gene: TRBJ1-1
len: 13
CDR3aa: CAISGSGLTQAFF

v_gene: TRBV7-9
j_gene: TRBJ2-7
len: 15
CDR3aa: CASSLGHGTGLEQYF

v_gene: TRBV27
j_gene: TRBJ2-3
len: 13
CDR3aa: CASSSDRTDTQYF

v_gene: TRBV6-5
j_gene: TRBJ2-3
len: 15
CDR3aa: CASSYGTGGIYTQYF

v_gene: TRBV9
j_gene: TRBJ2-1
len: 19
CDR3aa: CASSVEREMGVGTYNEQFF

v_gene: TRBV28
j_gene: TRBJ1-1
len: 12
CDR3aa: CATGQVNTEAFF

v_gene: TRBV27
j_gene: TRBJ2-3
len: 18
CDR3aa: CASSLTPGGSGRLDTQYF

v_gene: TRBV21-1
j_gene: TRBJ2-6
len: 17
CDR3aa: CAIPLGAGVGGANVLTF

v_gene: TRBV20-1
j_gene: TRBJ1-5
len: 14
CDR3aa: CSAPGAGRNQPQHF

v_gene: TRBV9
j_gene: TRBJ2-1
len: 12
CDR3aa: CASAAPGGEQFF

v_gene: TRBV9
j_gene: TRBJ2-5
len: 15
CDR3aa: CASSVVGGALETQYF

v_gene: TRBV9
j_gene: TRBJ2-7
len: 16
CDR3aa: CASSVGGGTSGYEQYF

v_gene: TRBV4-1
j_gene: TRBJ1-1
len: 14
CDR3aa: CASSQVSKNTEAFF

v_gene: TRBV12-3/TRBV12-4
j_gene: TRBJ1-5
len: 14
CDR3aa: CASSSGHGNQPQHF

v_gene: TRBV7-3
j_gene: TRBJ2-3
len: 14
CDR3aa: CASSPDRGADTQYF

v_gene: TRBV7-6
j_gene: TRBJ2-2
len: 20
CDR3aa: CASSLNPGQRISLNTGELFF

v_gene: TRBV7-6
j_gene: TRBJ2-7
len: 15
CDR3aa: CASSVTSGRASEQYF

v_gene: TRBV7-9
j_gene: TRBJ2-2
len: 12
CDR3aa: CASSLTTGELFF

v_gene: TRBV25-1
j_gene: TRBJ2-5
len: 15
CDR3aa: CASRFAGSLQETQYF

v_gene: TRBV28
j_gene: TRBJ2-7
len: 13
CDR3aa: CASSPEGSYEQYF

v_gene: TRBV6-1
j_gene: TRBJ2-1
len: 15
CDR3aa: CASRTGTSAYNEQFF

v_gene: TRBV7-9
j_gene: TRBJ2-7
len: 15
CDR3aa: CASSYPAGLASEQYF

v_gene: TRBV4-1
j_gene: TRBJ2-4
len: 17
CDR3aa: CASSQDRQYGAKNIQYF

v_gene: TRBV6-2/TRBV6-3
j_gene: TRBJ2-3
len: 13
CDR3aa: CASRRTSGDTQYF

v_gene: TRBV5-6
j_gene: TRBJ1-2
len: 14
CDR3aa: CASSSGTDNYGYTF

v_gene: TRBV7-9
j_gene: TRBJ2-5
len: 14
CDR3aa: CASNLPGEGETQYF

v_gene: TRBV28
j_gene: TRBJ2-7
len: 14
CDR3aa: CASSLGGSSYEQYF

v_gene: TRBV4-3
j_gene: TRBJ2-1
len: 17
CDR3aa: CASSQDSAGVAYNEQFF

v_gene: TRBV9
j_gene: TRBJ2-3
len: 12
CDR3aa: CASSFSPDTQYF

v_gene: TRBV20-1
j_gene: TRBJ2-7
len: 16
CDR3aa: CSARPYPDRGTYEQYF

v_gene: TRBV12-3/TRBV12-4
j_gene: TRBJ1-2
len: 14
CDR3aa: CASSPSGAGYGYTF

v_gene: TRBV4-2
j_gene: TRBJ2-7
len: 16
CDR3aa: CASSQEGLADSYEQYF

v_gene: TRBV19
j_gene: TRBJ2-7
len: 14
CDR3aa: CASSTLAGAYEQYF

v_gene: TRBV4-3
j_gene: TRBJ2-7
len: 15
CDR3aa: CASSQGLAGPYEQYF

v_gene: TRBV4-2
j_gene: TRBJ2-1
len: 16
CDR3aa: CASSPLDRGAYNEQFF

v_gene: TRBV30
j_gene: TRBJ2-2
len: 13
CDR3aa: CARAGVDTGELFF

v_gene: TRBV25-1
j_gene: TRBJ2-2
len: 12
CDR3aa: CASRSGTGELFF

v_gene: TRBV5-1
j_gene: TRBJ2-7
len: 15
CDR3aa: CASSFYTSGPYEQYF

v_gene: TRBV7-6
j_gene: TRBJ1-5
len: 18
CDR3aa: CASSLGPGTSYSNQPQHF

v_gene: TRBV7-9
j_gene: TRBJ2-3
len: 14
CDR3aa: CAANGEYSTDTQYF

v_gene: TRBV7-9
j_gene: TRBJ2-5
len: 17
CDR3aa: CASTLKGLAGVEETQYF